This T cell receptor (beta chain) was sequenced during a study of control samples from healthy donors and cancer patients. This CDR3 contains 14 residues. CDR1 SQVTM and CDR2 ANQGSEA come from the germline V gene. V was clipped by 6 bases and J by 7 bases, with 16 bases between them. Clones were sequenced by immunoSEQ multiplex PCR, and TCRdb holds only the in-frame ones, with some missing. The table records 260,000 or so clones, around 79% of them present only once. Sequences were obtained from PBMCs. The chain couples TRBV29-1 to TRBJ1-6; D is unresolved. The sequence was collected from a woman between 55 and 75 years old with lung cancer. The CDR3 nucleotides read TGCAGCGTACGGGAGTCCATGATGAATTCACCCCTCCACTTT. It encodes CSVRESMMNSPLHF.